These 27 T cell receptor beta chains were all obtained from the same sample, sequenced in a study of identifying expanded T cells in peripheral blood (dated by TCRdb to the late 2010s). Receptor amplification or capture employed the immunoSEQ multiplex PCR assay. The table comes from immuneACCESS by way of TCRdb, which keeps in-frame sequences with V and J called. Part of the clones is missing from these tables; in studies checked, under half for an unresolved V gene and the rest for unknown reasons. The sample records approximately 100,000 clones, about nine tenths of which are singletons. 3% to 4% of the sample is in the top ten clones. Sequencing was done on a sample of blood. These receptors all stem from a person between 18 and 70 years old in good health.

The chain links TRBV30 to TRBJ1-1; 7 bases line up with TRBD1. V trimming: 2 bases; J trimming: 5 bases; junction bases outside the gene matches: 8. This CDR3 comprises 14 residues. Germline V gene sequence: CDR1 GTSNPN, CDR2 SVGIG (reference sequence). The CDR3 region has the DNA TGTGCCTGGAGTCTACGGACAGGCGAAACTGAAGCTTTCTTT. Amino acids: CAWSLRTGETEAFF.

V is TRBV4-1 and J is TRBJ1-5; 8 bases are a match to TRBD1. The germline CDR1 and CDR2 sequences are MGHRA and YSYEKL. V shed 7 bases and J 7 bases; nucleotides not matched to a gene: 15. There are 16 residues in the CDR3. The chain's CDR3 is CASTGGCASYLQPQHF. The CDR3 coding sequence is TGCGCCAGCACAGGGGGCTGTGCTTCGTATTTGCAGCCCCAGCATTTT.

This chain connects TRBV10-3 to TRBJ2-1; a weak D match, TRBD1 (6 bases). The germline V gene encodes CDR1 ENHRY and CDR2 SYGVKD. This CDR3 comprises 14 residues. The V end was cut by 3 bases, the J end by 3 bases, with 9 bases between. CDR3 in DNA: TGTGCCATCAGTGAACAGGGAAACTACAATGAGCAGTTCTTC. Its translation is CAISEQGNYNEQFF.

The J gene is TRBJ1-1, the V gene TRBV4-1, with D possibly TRBD1 on 6 matching bases. Germline CDR1 MGHRA, CDR2 YSYEKL. V was cut by 5 bases and J by 1 base, with 11 bases left in between. The CDR3 extends over 14 amino acids. CDR3 DNA: TGCGCCAGCAGCTTACAGGGCCAGAACACTGAAGCTTTCTTT. This translates into CASSLQGQNTEAFF.

The chain links TRBV5-1 to TRBJ2-5, with TRBD2 as a possible D gene (6 bases). Between the trimmed V and J ends, which lost 4 bases and 3 bases, there was a span of 10 bases. This CDR3 is built from 13 residues. Germline CDR1 is SGHRS and CDR2 is YFSETQ. The CDR3 loop is CASSGGLEETQYF. CDR3 coding DNA: TGCGCCAGCAGCGGGGGACTGGAAGAGACCCAGTACTTC.

The chain links TRBV6-4 to TRBJ2-3; TRBD2 agrees at 12 bases. The CDR3 loop spans 15 amino acids. From germline, CDR1 is MRHNA and CDR2 SNTAGT. V shed 0 bases, J shed 5 bases, and the junction held 0 bases outside the gene matches. As DNA, the CDR3 is TGTGCCAGCAGTGACTCGACTAGCGGGGGAGATACGCAGTATTTT. Translated: CASSDSTSGGDTQYF.

The rearrangement joins TRBV30 to TRBJ1-5; D possibly corresponds to TRBD1 (6 bases). The germline CDR1 and CDR2 sequences are GTSNPN and SVGIG (reference sequence). The CDR3 extends over 14 amino acids. Trimming took 1 base from V and 6 from J, leaving 13 bases between them. The CDR3: CAWSAGDAGQPQHF. CDR3 nucleotides: TGTGCCTGGAGTGCAGGGGACGCCGGTCAGCCCCAGCATTTT. Together with reference TRBV30 and TRBJ1-5, the CDR3 gives the full variable domain: SQTIHQWPATLVQPVGSPLSLECTVEGTSNPNLYWYRQAAGRGLQLLFYSVGIGQISSEVPQNLSASRPQDRQFILSSKKLLLSDSGFYLCAWSAGDAGQPQHFGDGTRLSIL.

The rearrangement links TRBV7-2 to TRBJ2-2, with TRBD2 matching over 8 bases. V shed 7 bases, J shed 0 bases, and the junction held 4 bases outside the gene matches. This CDR3 spans 15 amino acids. Germline CDR1 SGHTA, CDR2 FQGNSA. DNA of the CDR3: TGTGCCAGCACCCTAGCGGGTACGAACACCGGGGAGCTGTTTTTT. It is translated as CASTLAGTNTGELFF.

V usage is TRBV25-1 and J usage is TRBJ2-1; 11 nucleotides match TRBD2. This CDR3 is 17 amino acids long. Germline V CDR1 and CDR2: MGHDK, SYGVNS. After removal of 1 base from V and 6 bases from J, the junction contained 8 bases not matched to a gene. CDR3 DNA sequence: TGTGCCAGCAGTGAATCCACTAGCGGGAGTCCTCGCAATGAGCAGTTCTTC. Protein: CASSESTSGSPRNEQFF.

The J gene is TRBJ2-5, the V gene TRBV5-4; 12 nucleotides align to TRBD2. Germline loops: CDR1 SGHNT, CDR2 YYREEE (reference sequence). V lost 1 base and J lost 5; bases outside the gene matches: 6. The CDR3 length is 16 residues. The DNA for the CDR3 is TGTGCCAGCAGCTTGTCTAGCGGGGGGGCGGCTGAGACCCAGTACTTC. As protein: CASSLSSGGAAETQYF.

The chain has TRBV9 and TRBJ2-1; 10 bases map to TRBD1. CDR3 length equals 16 residues. Germline assignment: CDR1 SGDLS and CDR2 YYNGEE. Trimming removed 4 bases from V and 8 bases from J; junction bases left unmatched: 12. In nucleotides, the CDR3 is TGTGCCAGCAGCTTTTTAACCGGGACAGGGGCGGATGAGCAGTTCTTC. It is translated as CASSFLTGTGADEQFF.

This sequence joins TRBV7-3 and TRBJ2-3, with D tentatively TRBD2 (6 bases). V was shortened by 0 bases and J by 4 bases, with 8 bases between the two germline ends. This CDR3 is built from 14 residues. CDR1 SGHTA and CDR2 FQGTGA come from the germline V gene. The CDR3 loop reads CASSLTSGADTQYF. The CDR3 nucleotides read TGTGCCAGCAGCTTAACGTCGGGGGCAGATACGCAGTATTTT.

This clone is medium-sized by share. The chain uses TRBV19 and TRBJ2-2; TRBD1 agrees at 8 bases. From germline, CDR1 is LNHDA and CDR2 SQIVND (reference sequence). J gave up 6 bases and V 7 bases, and 10 bases lay outside the gene matches. The CDR3 is made up of 15 amino acids. The DNA of the CDR3 is TGTGCCAGTAACTCCGGGACAGGTTCGCCCGGGGAGCTGTTTTTT. Encoded protein: CASNSGTGSPGELFF.

Only one count was recorded for this clone. This chain links TRBV28 with TRBJ1-5; D remains ambiguous. V was shortened by 7 bases and J by 0 bases, with 10 bases between the two germline ends. Germline values: CDR1 MDHEN, CDR2 SYDVKM. This CDR3 contains 14 residues. The CDR3 spells CASTRDNSNQPQHF. CDR3 in DNA: TGTGCCAGCACCCGCGACAATAGCAATCAGCCCCAGCATTTT.

This sequence joins TRBV11-3 and TRBJ2-1; possible D gene TRBD2, 6 bases. The ends were cut back, 4 bases at V and 3 bases at J, with 16 bases in the middle. The CDR3 length is 16 residues. Per germline, CDR1 SGHNT and CDR2 YENEEA. Here the CDR3 reads CASSSPRESNYNEQFF. CDR3 DNA sequence: TGTGCCAGCAGCTCCCCCCGGGAGAGTAACTACAATGAGCAGTTCTTC. The full variable domain, in which reference TRBV11-3 and TRBJ2-1 provide the parts outside the CDR3, is EAGVVQSPRYKIIEKKQPVAFWCNPISGHNTLYWYLQNLGQGPELLIRYENEEAVDDSQLPKDRFSAERLKGVDSTLKIQPAELGDSAVYLCASSSPRESNYNEQFFGPGTRLTVL.

This chain joins TRBV29-1 and TRBJ1-2, with TRBD1 as a possible D gene (6 bases). Trimming cost V 3 bases and J 8 bases, with 13 bases left between them. The CDR3 is 12 residues long. Germline values: CDR1 SQVTM, CDR2 ANQGSEA. The CDR3 DNA reads as TGCAGCGTTGATCTGGGGGGCGAAGGCTACACCTTC. This encodes CSVDLGGEGYTF. Based on the CDR3 plus reference TRBV29-1 and TRBJ1-2, the full variable domain is SAVISQKPSRDICQRGTSLTIQCQVDSQVTMMFWYRQQPGQSLTLIATANQGSEATYESGFVIDKFPISRPNLTFSTLTVSNMSPEDSSIYLCSVDLGGEGYTFGSGTRLTVV.

This clone occurred a few times. This chain links TRBV28 with TRBJ1-2; possibly TRBD1 for D (5 bases). CDR1 is MDHEN and CDR2 is SYDVKM in the germline V gene. The CDR3 is made up of 12 amino acids. V was pared by 7 bases and J by 3 bases, with 9 bases between. The chain's CDR3 is CASTGRHYGYTF. The CDR3 coding sequence is TGTGCCAGCACGGGGCGGCACTATGGCTACACCTTC.

This chain uses TRBV7-6 with TRBJ2-1; 12 bases match TRBD2. The CDR3 contains 20 residues. Germline lookup yields CDR1 SGHVS and CDR2 FNYEAQ. Losses at the gene ends were 2 bases for V and 0 bases for J; bases not matched to a gene: 11. CDR3 residues: CASSLRLTSGGRSSYNEQFF. CDR3 nucleotides: TGTGCCAGCAGCTTACGTCTGACTAGCGGGGGCCGAAGCTCCTACAATGAGCAGTTCTTC.

The V and J genes are TRBV5-1 and TRBJ2-5; TRBD2 matches at 13 bases. V lost 3 bases and J lost 1; bases outside the gene matches: 3. CDR3 size: 16 residues. Per germline, CDR1 SGHRS and CDR2 YFSETQ. CDR3 DNA: TGCGCCAGCAGCTCAGGACTAGCGGGGGTCCAAGAGACCCAGTACTTC. Its translation: CASSSGLAGVQETQYF. The full variable domain, its missing parts supplied by reference TRBV5-1 and TRBJ2-5, is KAGVTQTPRYLIKTRGQQVTLSCSPISGHRSVSWYQQTPGQGLQFLFEYFSETQRNKGNFPGRFSGRQFSNSRSEMNVSTLELGDSALYLCASSSGLAGVQETQYFGPGTRLLVL.

V is TRBV28 and J is TRBJ2-3, with 8 bases aligning to TRBD2. CDR1 is MDHEN, CDR2 SYDVKM, per germline. This CDR3 is 16 amino acids long. V lost 2 bases, J lost 6 bases, and 10 bases stayed unmatched. The CDR3 loop reads CASSLVAGPTFDTQYF. In DNA form, the CDR3 reads TGTGCCAGCAGTTTAGTAGCGGGGCCTACTTTCGATACGCAGTATTTT.

This chain links TRBV11-2 with TRBJ1-3; D not certain. CDR3 length: 12 residues. The germline V gene has CDR1 SGHAT and CDR2 FQNNGV. V dropped 4 bases and J dropped 4 bases, with 5 bases sitting between them. The CDR3 nucleotides are TGTGCCAGCAGCTCCGTCGGAAACACCATATATTTT. Protein product: CASSSVGNTIYF.

This rearrangement joins TRBV4-3 to TRBJ2-1; 11 nucleotides align to TRBD2. This CDR3 is built from 16 residues. Losses at the gene ends were 3 bases for V and 0 bases for J; bases not matched to a gene: 1. The germline gives CDR1 LGHNA, CDR2 YSLEER. The CDR3 region is CASSQLAGGSYNEQFF. CDR3 nucleotide sequence: TGCGCCAGCAGCCAGCTAGCGGGAGGCTCCTACAATGAGCAGTTCTTC.

This rearrangement joins TRBV6-5 to TRBJ2-7, with D perhaps being TRBD1 or TRBD2 (6 bases each). The V gene lost 5 bases and the J gene lost 2 bases, with 10 bases spanning the gap. This CDR3 is built from 13 residues. CDR1 and CDR2 (germline): MNHEY, SVGAGI. The CDR3 here is CASSRGTTYEQYF. The DNA for the CDR3 is TGTGCCAGCAGTCGGGGGACAACCTACGAGCAGTACTTC.

This chain links TRBV19 with TRBJ2-2; TRBD1 aligns across 7 bases. Germline trimming cut 5 bases from V and 8 bases from J; bases unmatched to any gene: 2. The CDR3 is 12 amino acids. Germline V gene data show CDR1 as LNHDA and CDR2 as SQIVND (reference sequence). CDR3 sequence: CASSEGAGELFF. DNA of the CDR3: TGTGCCAGTAGTGAGGGGGCGGGGGAGCTGTTTTTT.

This chain uses TRBV4-1 with TRBJ1-2; the D gene is possibly TRBD1 (6 bases). The CDR3 length is 18 residues. V gave up 2 bases and J gave up 0 bases, with 19 bases separating them. In germline, CDR1 is MGHRA, CDR2 YSYEKL. CDR3: CASSQTVIQGNTNYGYTF. In DNA, the CDR3 is TGCGCCAGCAGCCAAACTGTCATACAGGGAAACACTAACTATGGCTACACCTTC.

This sequence joins TRBV27 and TRBJ1-5, with no clear D. From germline, CDR1 is MNHEY and CDR2 SMNVEV (reference sequence). V lost 1 base and J lost 2, with 3 bases in between. The CDR3 extends over 13 amino acids. The chain's CDR3 is CASSLWGNQPQHF. CDR3 bases: TGTGCCAGCAGTTTATGGGGCAATCAGCCCCAGCATTTT.

J is TRBJ2-7 and V is TRBV5-1, with D tentatively TRBD2 (6 bases). The CDR3 sequence is 15 residues long. V was shortened by 0 bases and J by 0 bases, with 10 bases between the two germline ends. Germline CDR1 reads SGHRS; CDR2 reads YFSETQ. The chain's CDR3 is CASSLALASSYEQYF. CDR3 coding DNA: TGCGCCAGCAGCTTGGCGCTAGCGAGCTCCTACGAGCAGTACTTC.